A selection of T cell receptor beta chains follows, all from one sample in a study of fetal regulatory T cell absence and autoimmunity. Repertoires were generated with immunoSEQ multiplex PCR, while TCRdb's copy carries only in-frame clones and drops some. The sample holds about 95,000 clones, around 72% seen once. Specimen: pancreas tissue. These receptors came from a male donor with IPEX syndrome. Both conserved end residues are part of each CDR3. The D gene is left open where the match is weak. Expanded clones are given a class, and other clones once, few, many or no size at all.

>TRBV19|.|TRBD1|TRBJ1-5
TGTGCCAGTAGTCCAGGGACAGGGGGCAATCAGCCCCAGCATTTT
CASSPGTGGNQPQHF
>TRBV5-4|.|TRBD2|TRBJ2-1
TGTGCCAGCAGCACCGGACTAGCCTACTCCTACAATGAGCAGTTCTTC
CASSTGLAYSYNEQFF
>TRBV27|once|.|TRBJ2-3
TGTGCCAGCAGTTTAAAGGGGGGAGGGTACACAGATACGCAGTATTTT
CASSLKGGGYTDTQYF
>TRBV10-1|.|.|TRBJ2-5
TGCGCCAGCAGTGAGCCCACCGCGACCCAGTACTTC
CASSEPTATQYF
>TRBV10-3|.|.|TRBJ2-2
TGTGCCATCAGTGCTAGAGGGAGTACCGGGGAGCTGTTTTTT
CAISARGSTGELFF
>TRBV12-2|.|.|TRBJ2-3
TGTGCAAGTCGCTTAGCGGGAGGGCCTTCGGTAGATACGCAGTATTTT
CASRLAGGPSVDTQYF
>TRBV5-4|.|.|TRBJ2-7
TGTGCCAGCAGCTTTCTGGGGTACGAGCAGTACTTC
CASSFLGYEQYF
>TRBV29-1|.|.|TRBJ2-2
TGCAGCGTTGAAGATCGGCGATTTCCCGGGGAGCTGTTTTTT
CSVEDRRFPGELFF
>TRBV4-1|.|TRBD2|TRBJ2-7
TGCGCCAGCAGCCGGACTAGCGCCTACGAGCAGTACTTC
CASSRTSAYEQYF
>TRBV7-2|.|.|TRBJ1-2
TGTGCCAGCAGCAGATGGGGTGGGGGCTACACCTTC
CASSRWGGGYTF
>TRBV27|.|TRBD1|TRBJ1-4
TGTGCCAGCAGACCCCGGGACAGGACTAATGAAAAACTGTTTTTT
CASRPRDRTNEKLFF
>TRBV6-1|.|TRBD2|TRBJ2-5
TGTGCCAGCAGTCCTACTAGCGAAGAGACCCAGTACTTC
CASSPTSEETQYF
>TRBV5-8|.|.|TRBJ2-7
TGTGCCAGCAGCTTATGCGTGTACTGCTACGAGCAGTACTTC
CASSLCVYCYEQYF
>TRBV27|.|.|TRBJ1-1
TGTGCCAGCACCTTAGGGATGAGGGCTTTCTTT
CASTLGMRAFF
>TRBV4-1|.|.|TRBJ2-2
TGCGCCAGCAGCCAAGATGGGACATACACCGGGGAGCTGTTTTTT
CASSQDGTYTGELFF
>TRBV5-1|.|.|TRBJ2-7
TGCGCCAGTACCGACAGTAGCTACGAGCAGTACTTC
CASTDSSYEQYF
>TRBV13|.|.|TRBJ2-2
TGTGCCAGCAGCCCCCGCCGAACCGGGGAGCTGTTTTTT
CASSPRRTGELFF
>TRBV10-3|few|TRBD1|TRBJ2-2
TGTGCCGGGAAGAAGGGACAGGGGAACACCGGGGAGCTGTTTTTT
CAGKKGQGNTGELFF
>TRBV9|.|TRBD1|TRBJ2-3
TGTGCCAGCAGCGTCACCGGGACAGTCACAGATACGCAGTATTTT
CASSVTGTVTDTQYF
>TRBV14|.|TRBD2|TRBJ2-7
TGTGCCAGCAGCCCCACCCAGCGGGGGCCCTACGAGCAGTACTTC
CASSPTQRGPYEQYF
>TRBV7-2|.|TRBD1|TRBJ1-3
TGTGCCAGCAGCAGCACAGGGGGAGGTGGAAACACCATATATTTT
CASSSTGGGGNTIYF
>TRBV27|.|TRBD2|TRBJ2-1
TGTGCCAGCAGTTTACCCGGGAGGGATGAGCAGTTCTTC
CASSLPGRDEQFF
>TRBV7-8|.|.|TRBJ1-6
TGTGCCAGCAGCTTGTTCCCCCGCTCCTATAATTCACCCCTCCACTTT
CASSLFPRSYNSPLHF
>TRBV6-6|.|TRBD2|TRBJ2-7
TGTGCCAGCAATCACGGGGGGGAGCACGAGCAGTACTTC
CASNHGGEHEQYF
>TRBV7-9|many|.|TRBJ1-2
TGTGCCAGCAGCTTAGGGACAAGGGGCTCCTACACCTTC
CASSLGTRGSYTF
>TRBV4-3|.|.|TRBJ2-7
TGCGCCAGCAGCCAAGTTGCCGGGGTAGTCTACGAGCAGTACTTC
CASSQVAGVVYEQYF
>TRBV27|.|TRBD1|TRBJ2-5
TGTGCCAGCAGTACGCTTATTGGACAGGGATTAGAGACCCAGTACTTC
CASSTLIGQGLETQYF
>TRBV12-5|.|.|TRBJ2-3
TGTGCTAGTGGTTTGGTACTAGGAAGAGGCACAGATACGCAGTATTTT
CASGLVLGRGTDTQYF
>TRBV7-2|.|.|TRBJ2-3
TGTGCCAGCAGCTCGCGAGATACGCAGTATTTT
CASSSRDTQYF
>TRBV5-1|.|.|TRBJ2-1
TGCGCCAGCAGCTTGGATTCTAGCTGGAGCTCCTACAATGAGCAGTTCTTC
CASSLDSSWSSYNEQFF
>TRBV7-9|.|TRBD2|TRBJ2-7
TGTGCCAGCAGCTTAGGGTACGGGAGGTCCCCCTACGAGCAGTACTTC
CASSLGYGRSPYEQYF
>TRBV10-3|few|.|TRBJ1-1
TGTGCCATCAGGGGGAACACTGAAGCTTTCTTT
CAIRGNTEAFF
>TRBV6-5|.|.|TRBJ2-5
TGTGCCAGCAGCCGCATATTAGGCAGGGGAGAGACCCAGTACTTC
CASSRILGRGETQYF
>TRBV5-6|.|TRBD1|TRBJ1-2
TGTGCCAGCAGCCCCCTGACAGGGAGGTCCAGCTACACCTTC
CASSPLTGRSSYTF
>TRBV5-4|.|TRBD1|TRBJ2-7
TGTGCCAGCAGCTTGGCGGGGACAGGGGGTTACGAGCAGTACTTC
CASSLAGTGGYEQYF
>TRBV27|.|TRBD2|TRBJ2-7
TGTGCCAGCAGCTCACCGGGACTAGCGACCCACGAGCAGTACTTC
CASSSPGLATHEQYF
>TRBV7-9|few|.|TRBJ2-2
TGTGCCAGCAGCTTACGGGACACGAACACCGGGGAGCTGTTTTTT
CASSLRDTNTGELFF
>TRBV11-3|.|TRBD1|TRBJ2-3
TGTGCCAGCAGTGACCGGGACAGGGGGCCAGATACGCAGTATTTT
CASSDRDRGPDTQYF
>TRBV4-1|once|.|TRBJ2-2
TGCGCCAGCAGCCAAGATCACACCGGGGAGCTGTTTTTT
CASSQDHTGELFF
>TRBV15|once|TRBD1|TRBJ1-4
TGTGCCACCAGCAGAGATACAGGGGGCGGTGAAAAACTGTTTTTT
CATSRDTGGGEKLFF
>TRBV6-1|.|.|TRBJ1-5
TGTGCCAGCAGAGAGCGACAGACACCCCAGCATTTT
CASRERQTPQHF
>TRBV19|few|.|TRBJ1-1
TGTGCCAGTAGGGAGGGGTACACTGAAGCTTTCTTT
CASREGYTEAFF
>TRBV27|few|.|TRBJ1-2
TGTGCCAGCAGTTTATCACCGACAGCTCTTTTAGGCTACACCTTC
CASSLSPTALLGYTF
>TRBV7-2|.|TRBD2|TRBJ2-7
TGTGCCAGCAGCTTAGCGAGTATTACTAGCGGTGACTCCTACGAGCAGTACTTC
CASSLASITSGDSYEQYF
>TRBV27|.|TRBD2|TRBJ2-1
TGTGCCAGCAGTTCGCTAGCGGTGACGGCACGAAATGAGCAGTTCTTC
CASSSLAVTARNEQFF
>TRBV5-1|.|.|TRBJ1-1
TGCGCCAGCAGCTTCGCAGGGATGAACACTGAAGCTTTCTTT
CASSFAGMNTEAFF
>TRBV7-6|.|TRBD1|TRBJ2-7
TGTGCCAGCAGCCCCGGGACAGGGTCCTACGAGCAGTACTTC
CASSPGTGSYEQYF
>TRBV9|.|.|TRBJ2-3
TGTGCCAGCAGCGTAGCGGGAGATACGCAGTATTTT
CASSVAGDTQYF
>TRBV5-4|.|TRBD2|TRBJ2-1
TGTGCCAGCAGCCGAGCCTATACGGGACTAGCGTACAATGAGCAGTTCTTC
CASSRAYTGLAYNEQFF
>TRBV19|.|.|TRBJ1-4
TGTGCCAGTGGCAGGGAGAAAACTAATGAAAAACTGTTTTTT
CASGREKTNEKLFF
>TRBV23-1|.|TRBD2|TRBJ2-7
TGCGCCAGCAGTCAAGTCGCGGGAGGTACCTACGAGCAGTACTTC
CASSQVAGGTYEQYF
>TRBV6-5|.|TRBD2|TRBJ2-7
TGTGCCAGCAGCGATACTAGCGGGGTCTCCTACGAGCAGTACTTC
CASSDTSGVSYEQYF
>TRBV6-8|.|TRBD1|TRBJ2-4
TGTGCCAGCAGTTCAATCAGGGGGCTGGCCAAAAACATTCAGTACTTC
CASSSIRGLAKNIQYF